These 5 T cell receptor beta chains share one sample of origin, sequenced in a study of Ad26.COV2.S vaccination and SARS-CoV-2 variants. The method was immunoSEQ multiplex PCR; TCRdb's version includes in-frame clones alone and lacks a portion of them. The sample records over 450,000 clones, about 89% being singletons. This sample's treatment: over 15 received Ad26.COV2.S at low or high dose, single or two shots; a few received placebo; per-sample allocation not given. Specimens were obtained on day 63 following the first vaccine or placebo injection. The sequencing here drew on peripheral blood, taken in a trial of Ad26.COV2.S vaccine versus placebo. These receptors all stem from a person between 18 and 65 years old who received the Ad26.COV2.S COVID-19 vaccine or a placebo.

V gene TRBV6-2 or TRBV6-3 combines with J gene TRBJ2-1, with D maybe TRBD2 (5 bases). This CDR3 spans 14 amino acids. V lost 2 bases and J lost 12, with 17 bases in between. Germline loops: CDR1 MNHEY, CDR2 SVGEGT. The CDR3 sequence: CASSYALAGKGQFF. The CDR3 DNA sequence: TGTGCCAGCAGTTACGCCCTAGCCGGCAAGGGGCAGTTCTTC.

The genes are TRBV28 and TRBJ2-1, with TRBD1 matching 7 bases. V lost 7 bases and J lost 7; bases outside the gene matches: 10. The CDR3 has 14 amino acids. Germline lookup yields CDR1 MDHEN and CDR2 SYDVKM. CDR3 sequence: CASTEGAHRNEQFF. The CDR3 DNA reads TGTGCCAGCACCGAGGGGGCCCACAGGAATGAGCAGTTCTTC.

The J gene is TRBJ2-3, the V gene TRBV15; TRBD2 aligns across 7 bases. The germline V gene encodes CDR1 LNHNV and CDR2 YYDKDF (reference sequence). This CDR3 is built from 15 residues. The trim removed 1 base at V and 5 bases at J, leaving 6 bases unmatched. The CDR3 is CATSRVAGVGDTQYF. CDR3 in DNA: TGTGCCACCAGCAGAGTGGCGGGGGTTGGAGATACGCAGTATTTT.

This rearrangement joins TRBV6-5 to TRBJ1-6; D possibly corresponds to TRBD1 (6 bases). CDR3 length equals 13 residues. Germline V gene sequence: CDR1 MNHEY, CDR2 SVGAGI. Trimming left V 5 bases short and J 9 bases short, with 11 bases between. The CDR3 sequence: CASSNQQGSPLHF. The DNA for the CDR3 is TGTGCCAGCAGTAACCAACAGGGTTCACCCCTCCACTTT.

The chain links TRBV18 to TRBJ2-7; no reliable D call. V was clipped by 3 bases and J by 1 base, with 10 bases between them. Per the germline V gene, CDR1 is KGHSH and CDR2 is LQKENI. The CDR3 runs 14 residues. CDR3 coding DNA: TGTGCCAGCTCACCTTCAACTCGTTCCTACGAGCAGTACTTC. Amino acid sequence: CASSPSTRSYEQYF.